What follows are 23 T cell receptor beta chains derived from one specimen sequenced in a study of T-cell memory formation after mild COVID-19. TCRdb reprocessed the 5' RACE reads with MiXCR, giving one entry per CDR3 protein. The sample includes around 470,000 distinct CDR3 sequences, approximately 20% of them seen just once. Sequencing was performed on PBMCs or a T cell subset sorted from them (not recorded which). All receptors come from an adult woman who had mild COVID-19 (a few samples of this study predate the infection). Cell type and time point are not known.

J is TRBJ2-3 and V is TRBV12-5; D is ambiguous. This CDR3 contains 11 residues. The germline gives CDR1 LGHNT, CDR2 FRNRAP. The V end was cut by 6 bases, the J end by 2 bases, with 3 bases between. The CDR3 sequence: CASGTTDTQYF. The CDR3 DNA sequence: TGTGCTAGTGGAACCACAGATACGCAGTATTTT.

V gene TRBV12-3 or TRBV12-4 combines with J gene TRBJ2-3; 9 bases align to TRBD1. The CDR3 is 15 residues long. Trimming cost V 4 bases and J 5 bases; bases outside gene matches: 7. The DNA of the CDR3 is TGTGCCAGCAGTTCACCGCTGGACAGGGGAGATACGCAGTATTTT. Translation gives CASSSPLDRGDTQYF.

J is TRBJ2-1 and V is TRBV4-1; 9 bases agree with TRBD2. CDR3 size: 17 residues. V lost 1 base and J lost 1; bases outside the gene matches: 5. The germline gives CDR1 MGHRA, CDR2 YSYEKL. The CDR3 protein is CASSQALRGGSYNEQFF. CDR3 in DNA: TGCGCCAGCAGCCAAGCCTTGCGGGGGGGTTCCTACAATGAGCAGTTCTTC.

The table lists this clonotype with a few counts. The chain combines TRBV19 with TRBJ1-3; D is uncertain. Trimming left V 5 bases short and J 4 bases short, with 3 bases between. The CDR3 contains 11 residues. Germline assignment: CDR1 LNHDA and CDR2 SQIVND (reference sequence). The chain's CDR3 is CASSVGNTIYF. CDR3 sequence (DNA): TGTGCCAGTAGTGTCGGAAACACCATATATTTT.

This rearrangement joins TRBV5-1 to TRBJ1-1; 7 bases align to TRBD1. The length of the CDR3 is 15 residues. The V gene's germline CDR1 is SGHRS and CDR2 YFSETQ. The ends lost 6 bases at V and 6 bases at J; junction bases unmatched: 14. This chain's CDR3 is CASTPEVPQGAEAFF. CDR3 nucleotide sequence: TGCGCCAGCACCCCGGAGGTCCCCCAGGGGGCTGAAGCTTTCTTT.

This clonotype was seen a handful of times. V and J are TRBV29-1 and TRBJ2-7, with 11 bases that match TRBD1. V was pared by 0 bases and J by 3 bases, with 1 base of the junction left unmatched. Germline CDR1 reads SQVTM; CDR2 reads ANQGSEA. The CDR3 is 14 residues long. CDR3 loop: CSVEEGTGGYEQYF. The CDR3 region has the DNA TGCAGCGTTGAAGAGGGGACAGGGGGCTACGAGCAGTACTTC.

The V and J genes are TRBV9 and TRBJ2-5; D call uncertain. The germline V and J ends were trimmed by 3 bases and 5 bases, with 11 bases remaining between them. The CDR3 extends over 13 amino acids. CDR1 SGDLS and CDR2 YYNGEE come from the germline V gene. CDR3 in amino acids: CASSAHPLETQYF. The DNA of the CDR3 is TGTGCCAGCAGCGCCCACCCTCTGGAGACCCAGTACTTC.

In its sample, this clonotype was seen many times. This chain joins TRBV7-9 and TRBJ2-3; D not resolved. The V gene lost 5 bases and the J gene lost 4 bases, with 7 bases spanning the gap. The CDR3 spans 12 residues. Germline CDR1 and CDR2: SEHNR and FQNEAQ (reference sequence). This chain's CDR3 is CASSPGADTQYF. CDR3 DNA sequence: TGTGCCAGCAGCCCTGGGGCAGATACGCAGTATTTT.

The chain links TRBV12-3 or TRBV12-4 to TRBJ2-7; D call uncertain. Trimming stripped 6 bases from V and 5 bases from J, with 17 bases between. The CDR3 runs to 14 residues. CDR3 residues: CASRPGFRVDEQYF. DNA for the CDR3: TGTGCCAGCAGACCCGGTTTTAGGGTTGACGAGCAGTACTTC.

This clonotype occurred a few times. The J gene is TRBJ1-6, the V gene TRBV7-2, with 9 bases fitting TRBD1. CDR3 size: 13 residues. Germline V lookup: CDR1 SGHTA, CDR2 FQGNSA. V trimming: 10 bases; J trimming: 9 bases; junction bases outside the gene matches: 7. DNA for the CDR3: TGTGCCACCTGCCGGGACAGGGTTTCACCCCTCCACTTT. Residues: CATCRDRVSPLHF.

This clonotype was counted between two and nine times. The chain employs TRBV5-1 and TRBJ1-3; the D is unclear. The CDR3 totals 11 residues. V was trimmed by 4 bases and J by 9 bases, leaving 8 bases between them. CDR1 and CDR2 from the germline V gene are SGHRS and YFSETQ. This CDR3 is CASSPPPTIYF. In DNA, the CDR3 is TGCGCCAGCAGCCCGCCCCCCACCATATATTTT.

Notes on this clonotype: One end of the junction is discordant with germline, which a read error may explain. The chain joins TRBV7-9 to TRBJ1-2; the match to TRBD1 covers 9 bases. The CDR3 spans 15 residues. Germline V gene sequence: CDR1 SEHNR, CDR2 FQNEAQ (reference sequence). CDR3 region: CASSASRQGGIGYTF. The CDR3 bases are TGTGCAAGCAGCGCGAGTAGACAGGGGGGAATTGGCTACACCTTC.

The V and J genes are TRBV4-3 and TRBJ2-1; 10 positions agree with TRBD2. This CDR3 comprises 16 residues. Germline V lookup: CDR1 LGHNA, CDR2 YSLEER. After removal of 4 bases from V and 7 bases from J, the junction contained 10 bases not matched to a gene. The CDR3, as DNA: TGCGCCAGCAGCCGAGATCTAGCGGGAGAAGGGAATGAGCAGTTCTTC. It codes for CASSRDLAGEGNEQFF.

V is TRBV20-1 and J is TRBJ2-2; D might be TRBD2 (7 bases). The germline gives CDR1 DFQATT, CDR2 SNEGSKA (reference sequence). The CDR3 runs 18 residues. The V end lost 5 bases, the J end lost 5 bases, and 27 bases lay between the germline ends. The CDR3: CSALRAAGTQGRTGELFF. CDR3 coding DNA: TGCAGTGCTCTTCGGGCAGCGGGGACGCAGGGGAGAACCGGGGAGCTGTTTTTT.

CDR3 coding DNA: TGTGCCAGCAGAACAGGGAACTCCTACAATGAGCAGTTCTTC. Protein sequence: CASRTGNSYNEQFF. V is TRBV12-3 or TRBV12-4 and J is TRBJ2-1, with D maybe TRBD1 (6 bases). Deletions cut 6 bases from V and 0 bases from J, with 9 bases between. This CDR3 contains 14 residues.

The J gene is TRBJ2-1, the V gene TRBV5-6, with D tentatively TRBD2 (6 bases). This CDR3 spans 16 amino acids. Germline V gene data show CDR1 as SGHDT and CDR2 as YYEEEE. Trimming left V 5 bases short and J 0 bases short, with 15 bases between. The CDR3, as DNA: TGTGCCAGCAGAACAGGCGGGGTCCACTCCTACAATGAGCAGTTCTTC. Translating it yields CASRTGGVHSYNEQFF.

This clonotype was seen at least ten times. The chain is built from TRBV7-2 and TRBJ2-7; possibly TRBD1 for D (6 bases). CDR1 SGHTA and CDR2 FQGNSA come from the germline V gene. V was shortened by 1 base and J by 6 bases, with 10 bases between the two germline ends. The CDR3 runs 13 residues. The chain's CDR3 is CASSLEIGGEQYF. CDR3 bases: TGTGCCAGCAGCTTAGAAATAGGGGGCGAGCAGTACTTC.

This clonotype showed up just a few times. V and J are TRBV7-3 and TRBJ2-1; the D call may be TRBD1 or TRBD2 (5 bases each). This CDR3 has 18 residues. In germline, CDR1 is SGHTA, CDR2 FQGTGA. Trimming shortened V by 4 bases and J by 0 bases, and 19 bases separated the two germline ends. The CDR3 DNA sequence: TGTGCCAGCAGCTCCAAACCCGGGACGGAGAGCTCCTACAATGAGCAGTTCTTC. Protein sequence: CASSSKPGTESSYNEQFF.

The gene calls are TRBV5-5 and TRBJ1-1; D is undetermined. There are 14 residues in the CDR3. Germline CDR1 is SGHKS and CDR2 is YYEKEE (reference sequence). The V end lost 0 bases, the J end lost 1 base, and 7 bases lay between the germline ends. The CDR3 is CASSLGMTNTEAFF. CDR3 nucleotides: TGTGCCAGCAGCTTGGGAATGACGAACACTGAAGCTTTCTTT.

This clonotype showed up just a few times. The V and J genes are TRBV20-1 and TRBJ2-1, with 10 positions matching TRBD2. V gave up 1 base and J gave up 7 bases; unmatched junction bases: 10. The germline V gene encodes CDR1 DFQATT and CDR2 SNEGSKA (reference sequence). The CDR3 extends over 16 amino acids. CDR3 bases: TGCAGTGCTAGAGTGCTAGCGGGGGTGACTACAAATGAGCAGTTCTTC. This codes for CSARVLAGVTTNEQFF.

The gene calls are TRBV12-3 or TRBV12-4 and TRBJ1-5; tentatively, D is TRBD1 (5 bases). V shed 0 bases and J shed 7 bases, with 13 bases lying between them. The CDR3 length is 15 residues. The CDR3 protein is CASSLADGGTQPQHF. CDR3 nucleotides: TGTGCCAGCAGTTTAGCGGATGGGGGAACGCAGCCCCAGCATTTT.

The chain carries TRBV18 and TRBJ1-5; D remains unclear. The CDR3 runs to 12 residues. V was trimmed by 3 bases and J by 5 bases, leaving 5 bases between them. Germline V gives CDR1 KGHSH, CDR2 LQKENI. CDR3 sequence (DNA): TGTGCCAGCTCACCCATGGATCAGCCCCAGCATTTT. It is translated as CASSPMDQPQHF. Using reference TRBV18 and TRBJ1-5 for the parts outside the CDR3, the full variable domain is NAGVMQNPRHLVRRRGQEARLRCSPMKGHSHVYWYRQLPEEGLKFMVYLQKENIIDESGMPKERFSAEFPKEGPSILRIQQVVRGDSAAYFCASSPMDQPQHFGDGTRLSIL.

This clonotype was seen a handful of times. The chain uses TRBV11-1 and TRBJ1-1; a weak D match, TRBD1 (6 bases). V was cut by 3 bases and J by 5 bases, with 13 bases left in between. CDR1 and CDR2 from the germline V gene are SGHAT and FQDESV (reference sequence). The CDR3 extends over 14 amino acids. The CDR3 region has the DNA TGTGCCAGCAGCTTCCTCGAGGGGGAAACTGAAGCTTTCTTT. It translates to CASSFLEGETEAFF. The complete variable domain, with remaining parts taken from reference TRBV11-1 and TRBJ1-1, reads EAEVAQSPRYKITEKSQAVAFWCDPISGHATLYWYRQILGQGPELLVQFQDESVVDDSQLPKDRFSAERLKGVDSTLKIQPAELGDSAMYLCASSFLEGETEAFFGQGTRLTVV.